Each of the 22 T cell receptor beta chains below was sequenced from the same sample in a study of CD8+ T cells in alopecia areata. Cells that came from pooled cutaneous lymph nodes were sorted using CD4, CD8alpha, NKG2D, NKG2ACE and other markers. Isolated RNA was reverse transcribed into cDNA used as the sequencing template. Sequencing used immunoSEQ multiplex PCR; TCRdb keeps in-frame clones, though not all of them. This sample carries about 270,000 clones, none of them present only once. Sequencing was carried out using CD4+ T cells sorted from a lymph node. These receptors were obtained from a C3H/HeJ mouse with alopecia areata. The strain is characterized by the MHC haplotype H2-k.

On this clone itself: Genes and germline come from the mouse. From the germline J gene comes the end of the CDR3, since the read stops 4 residues before it. This same CDR3 is encoded by further DNA sequences in the sample. This chain joins TRBV1 and TRBJ2-5; 7 nucleotides match TRBD2. Germline V gene data show CDR1 as NSQYPW and CDR2 as LRSPGD (reference sequence). The CDR3 contains 13 residues. V gave up 4 bases and J gave up 2 bases; unmatched junction bases: 0. CDR3: CTCSGLGQDTQYF. The part of the CDR3 DNA that was read is TGCACCTGCAGTGGACTGGGCCAAGAC.

This clone turned up a few times. Genes here carry mouse names. The missing CDR3 end, 4 residues past where the read stops, is filled in from the germline J gene. The same CDR3 also results from other DNA sequences found in this sample. The genes are TRBV13-2 and TRBJ2-2; 11 bases align to TRBD1. The CDR3 contains 14 residues. The J segment lost 5 bases and the V segment lost 5 bases, leaving 2 bases of the junction unmatched. CDR1 NNHNN and CDR2 SYGAGS come from the germline V gene (reference sequence). The CDR3 bases that were read are TGTGCCAGCGGGGACAGGGGGCGTACCGGG. It codes for CASGDRGRTG. The complete CDR3 reads CASGDRGRTGQLYF.

This clone was detected a few times. A much larger clonotype is one base distant, so this may be a read error. The genes are named according to mouse. The read is 4 residues too short to cover the CDR3 end, so that end is filled in from the germline J gene. The same CDR3 arises from other DNA sequences in this sample as well. The V call is TRBV13-1, the J call TRBJ2-7, with D possibly TRBD2 on 5 matching bases. This CDR3 has 12 amino acids. Germline V gene lookup returns CDR1 NSHNY and CDR2 SYGAGN. The DNA read from the CDR3 is TGTGCCAGCAGTGATGTGGGGTAT. It encodes CASSDVGY. The complete CDR3 protein is CASSDVGYEQYF.

This clone has just a few counts. Gene names denote mouse genes. The DNA ends 4 residues before the CDR3 does, and the rest of the CDR3 is filled in from the germline J gene. This rearrangement joins TRBV13-3 to TRBJ1-1; the match to TRBD1 covers 8 bases. Germline V lookup: CDR1 NNHDY, CDR2 SYVADS. The CDR3 extends over 14 amino acids. The CDR3 bases that were read are TGTGCCAGCAGTCCGCAGGGGGCTGGGACA. Translated, it gives CASSPQGAGT. The full-length CDR3 reads as CASSPQGAGTEVFF.

This clone was observed a handful of times. Gene names and germline refer to mouse. The read gets to within 4 residues of the CDR3 end, and the germline J gene fills in the rest. V gene TRBV13-3 combines with J gene TRBJ1-1, with 7 bases that match TRBD1. Germline values: CDR1 NNHDY, CDR2 SYVADS. CDR3 size: 14 residues. The V and J ends lost 7 bases and 1 base, in that order; junction bases with no gene match: 7. The CDR3 sequence: CASDHRGGNTEVFF. CDR3 bases read: TGTGCCAGCGACCACAGGGGAGGGAACACA.

Details on this clone: Gene names refer to mouse genes. The CDR3 end is not reached by the read, which stops 3 residues before it; the germline J gene fills it in. The chain couples TRBV1 to TRBJ1-6, with D unresolved. TRBJ1-6 is marked as an open reading frame, function uncertain. The V end lost 4 bases, the J end lost 6 bases, and 10 bases lay between the germline ends. The CDR3 has 14 residues. The germline V gene encodes CDR1 NSQYPW and CDR2 LRSPGD (reference sequence). CDR3 bases read: TGCACCTGCAGTGAGGTTGGGGTTAATTCGCCC. This sequence encodes CTCSEVGVNSP. The full CDR3 protein reads CTCSEVGVNSPLYF.

To note about this clone: Gene names refer to mouse genes. The read terminates 4 residues ahead of where the CDR3 ends, so the germline J gene completes it. The chain is built from TRBV17 and TRBJ2-1, with D possibly TRBD1 on 5 matching bases. V gave up 1 base and J gave up 4 bases, with 11 bases separating them. The CDR3 spans 15 residues. Germline values: CDR1 MNHDT, CDR2 YYDKIL. The CDR3 reads CASSRGVRGYAEQFF. The part of the CDR3 DNA that was read is TGTGCTAGCAGTAGAGGGGTTAGGGGATATGCT.

This clone was picked up a small number of times. Genes and germline come from the mouse. The read terminates 4 residues before the CDR3 end, so the remaining end is supplied by the germline J gene. V gene TRBV19 combines with J gene TRBJ2-2; 11 bases map to TRBD2. The germline V gene has CDR1 FNHDT and CDR2 SITEND (reference sequence). This CDR3 has 16 residues. With 2 bases clipped from V and 4 bases from J, the junction kept 4 bases outside the gene matches. Partial CDR3 DNA: TGTGCCAGCAGTATTGAACTGGGGGGGCTCACCGGG. It codes for CASSIELGGLTG. The whole CDR3 sequence is CASSIELGGLTGQLYF.

This clone was counted at least ten times. Gene and germline names: mouse. The read finishes 4 residues shy of the CDR3 end, and the germline J gene is used to complete it. The same CDR3 also results from other DNA sequences found in this sample. This sequence joins TRBV19 and TRBJ1-2, with D perhaps TRBD1 (6 bases). V was pared by 1 base and J by 0 bases, with 7 bases between. The CDR3 covers 14 residues. CDR1 FNHDT and CDR2 SITEND come from the germline V gene (reference sequence). The covered CDR3 bases are TGTGCCAGCAGTATACGGACAGCAAACTCC. It specifies CASSIRTANS. The complete CDR3 reads CASSIRTANSDYTF.

About this clone itself: Since a much larger clone is just one base distant, this may be a read error. Germline and genes here are mouse. Coverage ceases 4 residues before the CDR3 finishes, and the germline J gene fills in the end. This same CDR3 is encoded by further DNA sequences in the sample. The chain links TRBV19 to TRBJ1-2, with 7 bases lining up with TRBD1. The CDR3 covers 14 residues. CDR1 and CDR2 (germline): FNHDT, SITEND (reference sequence). Trimming took 4 bases from V and 0 from J; bases not matched to a gene: 3. The covered CDR3 bases are TGTGCCAGCAGTCGGGACAGTACAAACTCC. Translating gives CASSRDSTNS. The entire CDR3 protein reads CASSRDSTNSDYTF.

In this sample, this clone turned up many times. Mouse germline and gene names are used. The read ends 4 residues early relative to the CDR3; the germline J gene fills the gap. This rearrangement joins TRBV17 to TRBJ2-5; TRBD2 matches at 9 bases. The CDR3 consists of 15 residues. In germline, CDR1 is MNHDT, CDR2 YYDKIL. The part of the CDR3 DNA that was read is TGTGCTAGCAGTAGAAAGACTGGGGGTTTTGAC. Translated, it gives CASSRKTGGFD. The entire CDR3 reads CASSRKTGGFDTQYF.

A note on this clone: The gene symbols are mouse symbols. The read ends 4 residues shy of where the CDR3 ends; the end is completed using the germline J gene. The gene calls are TRBV13-3 and TRBJ2-1; 10 nucleotides align to TRBD2. The CDR3 totals 16 residues. Trimming at V came to 5 bases and at J to 0 bases, leaving 5 bases not matched to a gene. CDR1 NNHDY and CDR2 SYVADS come from the germline V gene. The CDR3 here is CASSPGTGVNYAEQFF. The part of the CDR3 DNA that was read is TGTGCCAGCAGCCCCGGGACTGGGGTTAACTATGCT.

This clone came up many times. The germline and genes are mouse ones. The read terminates 4 residues ahead of where the CDR3 ends, so the germline J gene completes it. Distinct nucleotide sequences in the sample also encode this CDR3. This chain joins TRBV13-1 and TRBJ2-2; 9 nucleotides align to TRBD1. Germline values: CDR1 NSHNY, CDR2 SYGAGN. With 7 bases clipped from V and 3 bases from J, the junction kept 4 bases outside the gene matches. The CDR3 extends over 14 amino acids. The sequenced CDR3 bases are TGTGCCAGCCGGGACAGGGTGGACACCGGG. Its translation is CASRDRVDTG. The whole CDR3 reads CASRDRVDTGQLYF.

To note about this clone: These gene names are mouse names. Sequencing ends 4 residues short of the CDR3 end; the germline J gene provides the rest. V and J are TRBV13-1 and TRBJ1-1, with 9 bases fitting TRBD1. CDR3 length: 15 residues. From germline, CDR1 is NSHNY and CDR2 SYGAGN. The V gene end was trimmed by 0 bases and the J gene end by 4 bases; junction bases not matched to a gene: 4. The CDR3 DNA, read in part, is TGTGCCAGCAGTGATGCAAACAGGGGGCTCACA. It encodes CASSDANRGLT. The entire CDR3 is CASSDANRGLTEVFF.

In its sample, this clone was seen a few times. Any gene name here is a mouse gene name. The read stops 4 residues short of the end of the CDR3; the missing end is completed from the germline J gene. The chain combines TRBV1 with TRBJ2-5, with a tentative D call TRBD2 (5 bases). CDR1 NSQYPW and CDR2 LRSPGD come from the germline V gene (reference sequence). This CDR3 comprises 15 residues. The V gene lost 0 bases and the J gene lost 1 base, with 8 bases spanning the gap. The CDR3 sequence is CTCSADLWDQDTQYF. The covered CDR3 bases are TGCACCTGCAGTGCAGATCTCTGGGACCAAGAC.

A remark on this clone: Genes and germline are mouse. The read halts 4 residues ahead of the CDR3 end, with the missing end drawn from the germline J gene. This chain connects TRBV31 to TRBJ1-1, with TRBD1 matching over 7 bases. Germline-derived CDR1 and CDR2 are GKSSPN and SITVG. The CDR3 contains 13 residues. Unmatched junction bases numbered 3, after V lost 1 base and J lost 4 bases. The sequenced CDR3 bases are TGTGCCTGGAGTCACAGGGGAGGCACA. Translating gives CAWSHRGGT. The whole CDR3 is CAWSHRGGTEVFF.

This clone was observed a handful of times. These gene names are mouse names. CDR3 DNA (partial): TGTGCTAGCAGTCGGGACAGGGGGGCCGGGACTGGGGGGCTAAACACCGGG. This gives the protein CASSRDRGAGTGGLNTG. In full, the CDR3 is CASSRDRGAGTGGLNTGQLYF. The J gene is TRBJ2-2, the V gene TRBV17; a weak D match, TRBD2 (12 bases). The observed sequence ends 4 residues before the CDR3 terminus, with the missing tail filled in from the germline J gene. CDR1 is MNHDT and CDR2 is YYDKIL in the germline V gene. Trimming took 5 bases from V and 1 from J, leaving 29 bases between them. The CDR3 runs to 21 residues.

This clone came up a few times. Mouse gene names and germline throughout. The observed sequence ends 4 residues before the CDR3 terminus, with the missing tail filled in from the germline J gene. The V and J genes are TRBV19 and TRBJ2-3; D perhaps matches TRBD2 (6 bases). Trimming took off 5 bases at V and 0 bases at J, with 19 bases between the two ends. The germline gives CDR1 FNHDT, CDR2 SITEND (reference sequence). The CDR3 spans 17 residues. The part of the CDR3 DNA that was read is TGTGCCAGCAGCCCCATGCTGGGGAGGACTAGTGCAGAA. It specifies CASSPMLGRTSAE. The whole CDR3 sequence reads CASSPMLGRTSAETLYF.

In the case of this clone: The germline and genes are mouse ones. The CDR3 is cut off 4 residues early in the read; its end comes from the germline J gene. This sample includes further DNA sequences coding for the same CDR3. The J gene is TRBJ2-1, the V gene TRBV13-3; tentative D call: TRBD1 (7 bases). CDR1 and CDR2 (germline): NNHDY, SYVADS. The CDR3 extends over 15 amino acids. V lost 1 base and J lost 0, with 8 bases in between. This chain's CDR3 is CASSDQGGNYAEQFF. The sequenced CDR3 bases are TGTGCCAGCAGTGATCAGGGGGGTAACTATGCT.

This clone was recorded a few times. Gene and germline names: mouse. The missing CDR3 end, 4 residues past where the read stops, is filled in from the germline J gene. This sample includes further DNA sequences coding for the same CDR3. The rearrangement joins TRBV13-2 to TRBJ2-7; no reliable D call. This CDR3 has 12 residues. CDR1 and CDR2 from the germline V gene are NNHNN and SYGAGS (reference sequence). Incomplete CDR3 DNA: TGTGCCAGCGGTGATGCTGTGTAT. The encoded protein is CASGDAVY. The entire CDR3 protein is CASGDAVYEQYF.

This clone was detected a few times. Gene labels here are mouse ones. The read terminates 4 residues before the CDR3 end, so the remaining end is supplied by the germline J gene. The chain links TRBV5 to TRBJ2-2, with a possible D match to TRBD1 (5 bases). Deletions cut 4 bases from V and 0 bases from J, with 9 bases between. There are 15 residues in the CDR3. The germline gives CDR1 LGHNA, CDR2 YNLKQL (reference sequence). The CDR3 reads CASSPWTTNTGQLYF. The DNA read from the CDR3 is TGTGCCAGCAGCCCCTGGACAACAAACACCGGG.

Comments on this clone: The genes are named according to mouse. The CDR3 end lies 4 residues beyond the end of the read and is filled in from the germline J gene. The chain combines TRBV1 with TRBJ2-2, with TRBD1 matching over 8 bases. Germline lookup yields CDR1 NSQYPW and CDR2 LRSPGD (reference sequence). Trimming took 0 bases from V and 0 from J; bases not matched to a gene: 3. The CDR3 covers 17 residues. The CDR3 region is CTCSADQGQANTGQLYF. Partial CDR3 DNA: TGCACCTGCAGTGCAGATCAGGGACAGGCAAACACCGGG.